These T cell receptor beta chains were read from a single sample in a study of T-cell reconstitution after alpha-beta-depleted transplantation in children. A single record per CDR3 protein comes from TCRdb applying MiXCR to the PCR reads. The data hold approximately 83,000 distinct CDR3 sequences, with more than 9% observed a single time. The sequencing used PBMCs from the stem cell graft donor, collected from the stem cell graft. All receptors come from a human donor who donated a stem cell graft to a child with inherited bone marrow failure. The conserved cysteine and the conserved F or W are not part of the CDR3 here.

CDR3,J,V
ASRGSGSGETQY,TRBJ2-5,TRBV7-9
ASSFPDRGTGYT,TRBJ1-2,TRBV7-2
ASSFIGILNEQF,TRBJ2-1,TRBV7-2
ASSLEAGGVEQY,TRBJ2-7,TRBV5-1
ASSVNPTSGSSDTQY,TRBJ2-3,TRBV9
ASSAGVQNTEAF,TRBJ1-1,TRBV7-2
ASSSDRDEYGYT,TRBJ1-2,TRBV5-6
ASKGANEKLF,TRBJ1-4,TRBV10-1
SVVRDRGWSF,TRBJ2-1,TRBV29-1
ASSIPGQGEHEQY,TRBJ2-7,TRBV7-4
ASSSRTGAAEAF,TRBJ1-1,TRBV5-4
SVESVPGAGEQY,TRBJ2-7,TRBV29-1
ASSARTGERYEQY,TRBJ2-7,TRBV7-9
ASSLGPSSYNEQF,TRBJ2-1,TRBV27
ACKRGAGTGELF,TRBJ2-2,TRBV30
ASTLFWPQH,TRBJ1-5,TRBV7-9
SARGDIKETQY,TRBJ2-5,TRBV20-1
ASSPPAGGQETQY,TRBJ2-5,TRBV3-1
SASRGPMEKLF,TRBJ1-4,TRBV20-1
SVNGTAGGFNTEAF,TRBJ1-1,TRBV29-1
ASSQGTSGKSGELF,TRBJ2-2,TRBV7-9
ASSVVKAGGYEQY,TRBJ2-7,TRBV28
ASSFNRGALFLTATEAF,TRBJ1-1,TRBV27
ASSFPVRTTNTGELF,TRBJ2-2,TRBV7-2
ASSPTRAYEQY,TRBJ2-7,TRBV7-9
ASSPGPLNEQY,TRBJ2-7,TRBV5-6
ASTDASGGEETQY,TRBJ2-5,TRBV5-1
ASSQGFTQY,TRBJ2-3,TRBV4-1
ASSILNTEAF,TRBJ1-1,TRBV19
SARDDGQGEKLF,TRBJ1-4,TRBV20-1
SVEDPRTSGGRTDTQY,TRBJ2-3,TRBV29-1
ASSLQGGDYGYT,TRBJ1-2,TRBV7-9
ASSQEVMSFSYEQY,TRBJ2-7,TRBV14
ASSFETGELF,TRBJ2-2,TRBV5-1
AISGSGTYEQY,TRBJ2-7,TRBV10-3
ASSPHQGGTGTGELF,TRBJ2-2,TRBV7-6
ASSSRGTSGYTQY,TRBJ2-3,TRBV5-6
ASSLGNSGANVLT,TRBJ2-6,TRBV5-1
ASSPPTASGANVLT,TRBJ2-6,TRBV7-2
ASSQDRGSSGNTIY,TRBJ1-3,TRBV4-1
ASSSDRGASSYNEQF,TRBJ2-1,TRBV11-2
ASSPRGPYNEQF,TRBJ2-1,TRBV12-3/TRBV12-4
ASSVSGTGREQF,TRBJ2-1,TRBV9
ASSSRTGGGGRGMR,TRBJ1-4,TRBV4-1
ASSLDLLASGSRETQY,TRBJ2-5,TRBV7-2
ASSLGDRTAPTDTQY,TRBJ2-3,TRBV7-8
ASSLSGSQPQH,TRBJ1-5,TRBV7-2
ASSFTSNTGELF,TRBJ2-2,TRBV7-2
ASSWIDTEAF,TRBJ1-1,TRBV6-2/TRBV6-3
SARDFVSGRWEQY,TRBJ2-7,TRBV20-1
ASSMAAGEGQPQH,TRBJ1-5,TRBV19
ASSYGADEAF,TRBJ1-1,TRBV6-2/TRBV6-3
SAPAPTNKEQF,TRBJ2-1,TRBV20-1
ASSLQGAGVNTEAF,TRBJ1-1,TRBV2
ASSPGLVYEQY,TRBJ2-7,TRBV5-1
ASSQVPSGRAGGELF,TRBJ2-2,TRBV3-1
SANREETQY,TRBJ2-5,TRBV20-1
ASNYDGRETQY,TRBJ2-5,TRBV5-2
SVLGQGDTEAF,TRBJ1-1,TRBV29-1
ASSLEGDRGIEQF,TRBJ2-1,TRBV5-1